This TCR beta chain was obtained from a study of T cell repertoires in cytomegalovirus infection. Study at large: Recently identified HLA-C-restricted and well-studied HLA-B-restricted CMV epitopes were used. An indication of both CMV infection and matching HLA type came from public TCR beta signatures.

To note about this clonotype: Its antigen is not known.

One entry per CDR3 protein results from TCRdb running MiXCR on the reads. The sample holds hundreds of thousands of distinct CDR3 sequences, roughly 30% seen once. Regarding the study as a whole: The cumulative frequency of public TCR beta families distinguished individuals who carried CMV together with the relevant HLA.

The germline CDR1 and CDR2 sequences are LNHDA and SQIVND (reference sequence). The CDR3 spans 16 residues. The ends lost 6 bases at V and 5 bases at J; junction bases unmatched: 11. The receptor comes from a human donor in good health (CMV status not recorded). Some clones in this sample may be carry-over from other donors' samples. The sequences come from cultured CD8+ T cells from PBMCs, collected from culture after CMV antigen stimulation. The rearrangement links TRBV19 to TRBJ2-3; TRBD2 matches 10 bases. DNA of the CDR3: TGTGCCAGTAGCATCCTAGCGGGGGCTCTGCAAGATACGCAGTATTTT. Translation gives CASSILAGALQDTQYF.